These 11 T cell receptor beta chains were all obtained from the same sample, sequenced in a study of memory CD4+ T cells and cytomegalovirus serostatus. Libraries were prepared by immunoSEQ multiplex PCR; TCRdb keeps only in-frame clonotypes and omits some of them. The sample includes more than 45,000 clones, 82% of them seen just once. The sort gate was single viable CD3+CD4+CD8-CD45RO+ cells for memory CD4+ T cells. Material: memory CD4+ T cells from blood. The receptors were sampled from an adult in good health and CMV-seronegative.

The V gene is TRBV27, the J gene TRBJ2-5; 8 nucleotides agree with TRBD2. CDR1 and CDR2 (germline): MNHEY, SMNVEV (reference sequence). Losses at the gene ends were 6 bases for V and 6 bases for J; bases not matched to a gene: 9. This CDR3 comprises 14 residues. The chain's CDR3 is CASSAGGGWQTQYF. CDR3 sequence (DNA): TGTGCCAGCAGCGCCGGGGGGGGGTGGCAGACCCAGTACTTC.

The chain combines TRBV4-2 with TRBJ1-2; D is undetermined. There are 17 residues in the CDR3. Between the trimmed V and J ends, which lost 0 bases and 2 bases, there was a span of 16 bases. Germline V CDR1 and CDR2: LGHNA, YNFKEQ. The CDR3 DNA follows: TGTGCCAGCAGCCAAGATCTTTTCGGGGTCGGGAACTATGGCTACACCTTC. It encodes CASSQDLFGVGNYGYTF.

The chain couples TRBV6-6 to TRBJ1-2; D remains ambiguous. This CDR3 contains 11 residues. V lost 7 bases and J 3 bases, leaving 6 bases between the germline ends. Germline CDR1 and CDR2: MNHNY and SVGAGI (reference sequence). The CDR3 DNA follows: TGTGCCAGCACGCGAGACTATGGCTACACCTTC. It specifies CASTRDYGYTF.

In this sample, this clone turned up a few times. DNA for the CDR3: TGTGCCAGCAGTTTTCAAGGTATGGACAGCTACGAGCAGTACTTC. Its protein product is CASSFQGMDSYEQYF. The gene calls are TRBV28 and TRBJ2-7, with D perhaps TRBD1 (6 bases). The V end was cut by 3 bases, the J end by 3 bases, with 15 bases between. The CDR3 has 15 residues. Germline CDR1 MDHEN, CDR2 SYDVKM.

V is TRBV19 and J is TRBJ1-6; D is perhaps TRBD1 (5 bases). V dropped 3 bases and J dropped 7 bases, with 10 bases sitting between them. CDR3 length equals 14 residues. Looked up from germline, CDR1 is LNHDA and CDR2 is SQIVND (reference sequence). CDR3 DNA sequence: TGTGCCAGTAGTATGGAGGGGTTCAATTCACCCCTCCACTTT. Protein: CASSMEGFNSPLHF.

The genes are TRBV19 and TRBJ1-1; the match to TRBD1 covers 7 bases. The V gene end was trimmed by 6 bases and the J gene end by 11 bases; junction bases not matched to a gene: 12. This CDR3 spans 13 amino acids. Germline CDR1 reads LNHDA; CDR2 reads SQIVND (reference sequence). The CDR3 here is CASSSGTAYRAFF. The CDR3 coding sequence is TGTGCCAGTAGCAGTGGGACAGCCTATCGCGCTTTCTTT.

The rearrangement uses TRBV13 and TRBJ1-6; D not resolved. Per germline, CDR1 PRHDT and CDR2 FYEKMQ (reference sequence). The length of the CDR3 is 14 residues. V lost 5 bases and J 10 bases, leaving 15 bases between the germline ends. The CDR3 loop reads CASSLGQPGSPLHF. DNA of the CDR3: TGTGCCAGCAGCCTCGGGCAGCCCGGATCACCCCTCCACTTT.

This clone was seen a single time. The chain uses TRBV19 and TRBJ2-7, with a possible D match to TRBD1 (6 bases). Trimming stripped 6 bases from V and 4 bases from J, with 19 bases between. Looked up from germline, CDR1 is LNHDA and CDR2 is SQIVND (reference sequence). The length of the CDR3 is 15 residues. The CDR3 nucleotides read TGTGCCAGTAGCCCCGGGACACATGGGGTTTACGAGCAGTACTTC. Translation: CASSPGTHGVYEQYF.

The chain links TRBV18 to TRBJ2-7; D may be TRBD1 (6 bases). V was trimmed by 2 bases and J by 2 bases, leaving 7 bases between them. Per germline, CDR1 KGHSH and CDR2 LQKENI. The CDR3 is made up of 13 amino acids. The CDR3 DNA sequence: TGTGCCAGCTCACCAGGACAGACCTACGAGCAGTACTTC. Its translation: CASSPGQTYEQYF.

The V and J genes are TRBV18 and TRBJ2-6; 11 nucleotides align to TRBD1. Per the germline V gene, CDR1 is KGHSH and CDR2 is LQKENI. J lost 3 bases, V lost 4 bases, and 11 bases had no gene match. CDR3 length equals 19 residues. CDR3 nucleotides: TGTGCCAGCTCACTCGTCGGACAGGGGGCTTCTCGTGGGGCCAACGTCCTGACTTTC. Its protein is CASSLVGQGASRGANVLTF.

The chain combines TRBV14 with TRBJ2-1, with 12 bases matching TRBD2. Germline V gene data show CDR1 as SGHDN and CDR2 as FVKESK. After removal of 4 bases from V and 7 bases from J, the junction contained 11 bases not matched to a gene. The CDR3 has 17 amino acids. The CDR3 is CASSPSLAGGPRNEQFF. In nucleotides, the CDR3 is TGTGCCAGCAGCCCCTCGCTAGCGGGGGGGCCAAGGAATGAGCAGTTCTTC.